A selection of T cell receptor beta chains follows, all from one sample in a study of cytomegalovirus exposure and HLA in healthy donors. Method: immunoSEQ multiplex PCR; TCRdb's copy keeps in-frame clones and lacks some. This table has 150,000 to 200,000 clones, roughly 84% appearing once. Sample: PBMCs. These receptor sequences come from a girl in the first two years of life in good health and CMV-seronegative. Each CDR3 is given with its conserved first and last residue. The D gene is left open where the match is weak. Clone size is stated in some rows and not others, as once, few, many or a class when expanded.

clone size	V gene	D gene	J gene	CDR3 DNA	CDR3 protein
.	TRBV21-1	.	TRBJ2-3	TGTGCCAGCAGCAAAGACGGTGGTACCACAGATACGCAGTATTTT	CASSKDGGTTDTQYF
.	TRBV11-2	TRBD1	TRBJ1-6	TGTGCCAGCAGCTTGACAGGGGGAAATTCACCCCTCCACTTT	CASSLTGGNSPLHF
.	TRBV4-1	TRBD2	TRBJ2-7	TGCGCCAGCAGCCTGACTAGCGGGACCTACGAGCAGTACTTC	CASSLTSGTYEQYF
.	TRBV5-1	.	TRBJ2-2	TGCGCCAGCAGCTTTGGGACCGGGGGCGGGGAGCTGTTTTTT	CASSFGTGGGELFF
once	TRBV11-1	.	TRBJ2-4	TGTGCCAGCAGCTTCCCTGAGGGTAGGTCCGGAGCCAAAAACATTCAGTACTTC	CASSFPEGRSGAKNIQYF
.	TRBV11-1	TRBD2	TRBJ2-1	TGTGCCAGCAGCTTAGGGAGTCGGGGAGGGATCAATGAGCAGTTCTTC	CASSLGSRGGINEQFF
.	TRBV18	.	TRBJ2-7	TGTGCCAGCTCACCACCTACACCTTACGAGCAGTACTTC	CASSPPTPYEQYF
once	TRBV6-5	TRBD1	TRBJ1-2	TGTGCCAGCAGTTACGCTACAGGGGGCCGTGGCTACACCTTC	CASSYATGGRGYTF
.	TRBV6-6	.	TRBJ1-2	TGTGCCAGCACTGCCCCAGGGCTGCATGGCTACACCTTC	CASTAPGLHGYTF
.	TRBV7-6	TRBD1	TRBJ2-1	TGTGCCAGCAGCTTGTCAGGGGGCATCTACAATGAGCAGTTCTTC	CASSLSGGIYNEQFF
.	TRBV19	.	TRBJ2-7	TGTGCCAGTAGTATGTTCGCACAGGTCCCCTACGAGCAGTACTTC	CASSMFAQVPYEQYF
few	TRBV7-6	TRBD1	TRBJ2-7	TGTGCCAGCGGACCCCGGGACAGGGGCTACGAGCAGTACTTC	CASGPRDRGYEQYF
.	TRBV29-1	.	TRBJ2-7	TGCAGCGCCCGCGGACTCGCCACCTACGAGCAGTACTTC	CSARGLATYEQYF
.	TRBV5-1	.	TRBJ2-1	TGCGCCAGCAGCGTGAGGAGCGAAGCCTCGATTGGCTACAATGAGCAGTTCTTC	CASSVRSEASIGYNEQFF
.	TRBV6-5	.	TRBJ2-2	TGTGCCAGCAGACCCCCCGCGGGCGGGGAGCTGTTTTTT	CASRPPAGGELFF
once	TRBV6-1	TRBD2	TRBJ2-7	TGTGCCAGCAGTGATTCTAGCGGGGGTTCCTACGAGCAGTACTTC	CASSDSSGGSYEQYF
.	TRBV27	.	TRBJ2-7	TGTGCCAGCAGTTTTGAGGGTTCCCACTCCTACGAGCAGTACTTC	CASSFEGSHSYEQYF
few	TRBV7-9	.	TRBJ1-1	TGTTCCAGCAGCTACGGACACGGGCCCGCTTTCTTT	CSSSYGHGPAFF
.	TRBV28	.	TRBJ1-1	TGTGCCAGCAGTTTAACGGGGAACACTGAAGCTTTCTTT	CASSLTGNTEAFF
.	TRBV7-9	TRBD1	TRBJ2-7	TGTGCCAGCAGCTCTACAGGGGTAAGAGGGGAGCAGTACTTC	CASSSTGVRGEQYF
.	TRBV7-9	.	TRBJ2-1	TGTGCCAGCAGCTCAGTAGGAGGGAGATCCTACAATGAGCAGTTCTTC	CASSSVGGRSYNEQFF
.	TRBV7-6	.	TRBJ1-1	TGTGCCAGCAGCTTAGCGCCGGATGTGGGGCTTCGTGAAGCTTTCTTT	CASSLAPDVGLREAFF
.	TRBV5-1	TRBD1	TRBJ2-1	TGCGCCAGCGCCGAACAGGGGACGAATGAGCAGTTCTTC	CASAEQGTNEQFF
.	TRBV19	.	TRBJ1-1	TGTGCCAGTAGTAGACGACCGACAGTAAGACAAGCTTTCTTT	CASSRRPTVRQAFF
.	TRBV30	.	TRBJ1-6	TGTGCCTGGGGCAGCTCCTATAATTCACCCCTCCACTTT	CAWGSSYNSPLHF
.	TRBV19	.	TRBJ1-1	TGTGCCAGCCAACCCTCAGGGTTTTACACTGAAGCTTTCTTT	CASQPSGFYTEAFF
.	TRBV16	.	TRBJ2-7	TGTGCCAGCAGCCGCGTCCAGGGCGGCGAGCAGTACTTC	CASSRVQGGEQYF
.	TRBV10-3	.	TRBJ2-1	TGTGCCATCAGACGCCCCGCGCGCGAGGCTTCGTCGATCGATGAGCAGTTCTTC	CAIRRPAREASSIDEQFF
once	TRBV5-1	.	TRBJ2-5	TGCGCCAGCAGAACGACTAGTATCGAGACCCAGTACTTC	CASRTTSIETQYF
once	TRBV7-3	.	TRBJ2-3	TGTGCCAGCAGCTTTGGCCTCGAAGATACGCAGTATTTT	CASSFGLEDTQYF
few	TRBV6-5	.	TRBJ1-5	TGTGCCAGCAGTTACTCGATAAACCAGAATCAGCCCCAGCATTTT	CASSYSINQNQPQHF
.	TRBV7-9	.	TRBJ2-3	TGTGCCAGCAGTTTTGGACAGCGCACAGATACGCAGTATTTT	CASSFGQRTDTQYF
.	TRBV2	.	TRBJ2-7	TGTGCCAGCAGTGTTGAGTATTCCTACGAGCAGTACTTC	CASSVEYSYEQYF
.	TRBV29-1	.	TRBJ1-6	TGCAGCGCCCTATTTGACTCCCTTAATTCACCCCTCCACTTT	CSALFDSLNSPLHF
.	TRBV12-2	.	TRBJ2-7	TGTGCAAGTCGCAAGACCAGGGATGCCTACGAGCAGTACTTC	CASRKTRDAYEQYF
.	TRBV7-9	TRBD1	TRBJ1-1	TGTGCCAGCAGCTCCAAAGGGGGCGGGGCTGAAGCTTTCTTT	CASSSKGGGAEAFF
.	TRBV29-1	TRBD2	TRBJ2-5	TGCAGCTTTGAACCCGGGACTAGCGAGACCCAGTACTTC	CSFEPGTSETQYF
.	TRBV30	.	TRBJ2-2	TGTGCCTGGAGTGTACTTTCTATCACCGGGGAGCTGTTTTTT	CAWSVLSITGELFF
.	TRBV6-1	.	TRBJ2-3	TGTGCCAGCAGTGATTTGCTAGCAGGAATGGATACGCAGTATTTT	CASSDLLAGMDTQYF
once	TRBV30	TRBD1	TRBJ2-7	TGTGCCTGGACCCCCCGACAGGGGTGGTACGAGCAGTACTTC	CAWTPRQGWYEQYF
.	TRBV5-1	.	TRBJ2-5	TGCGCCAGCAGCCGCGAACCGAAGGAGGAGACCCAGTACTTC	CASSREPKEETQYF
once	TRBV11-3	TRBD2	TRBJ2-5	TGTGCCAGCAGCTTTACCGGGACTAGCGGACTACGGACCCAAGAGACCCAGTACTTC	CASSFTGTSGLRTQETQYF
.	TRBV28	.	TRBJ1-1	TGTGCCAGCCCTCCACGGGGCAGGGGCCCTGAAGCTTTCTTT	CASPPRGRGPEAFF
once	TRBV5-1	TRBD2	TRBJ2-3	TGCGCCAGCAGCCGTATACTAGCGGGAGATGACACAGATACGCAGTATTTT	CASSRILAGDDTDTQYF
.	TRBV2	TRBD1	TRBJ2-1	TGTGCCAGCAGTTCCCGACAGGGGGCTATCAGTATCGATGAGCAGTTCTTC	CASSSRQGAISIDEQFF
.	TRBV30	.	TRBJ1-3	TGTGCCTGGAGTGTACTGCAGGGAACTGGAAACACCATATATTTT	CAWSVLQGTGNTIYF
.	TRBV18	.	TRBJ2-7	TGTGCCAGCTCACTCGCAGGGGCCTACGAGCAGTACTTC	CASSLAGAYEQYF
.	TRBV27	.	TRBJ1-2	TGTGCCAGCAGTTTCGCGGCAGGGAACTATGGCTACACCTTC	CASSFAAGNYGYTF
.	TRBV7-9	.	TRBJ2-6	TGTGCCAGCAGCCAAGGAGGGGTTGGGGCCAACGTCCTGACTTTC	CASSQGGVGANVLTF
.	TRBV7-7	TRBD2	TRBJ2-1	TGTGCCAGCAGCTCACTAGCGGGTACTCACAATGAGCAGTTCTTC	CASSSLAGTHNEQFF